This TCR beta chain stems from a study of beta chain features in type 1 diabetes. Overall study: Age and gender were similar between patients and healthy donors, as were cell yields. Sorted cells from all samples, numbering approximately 100 million, were examined.

Study-wide results and caveats: Naive, central memory and Treg TCRB repertoires appeared more alike in patients than in healthy donors. Shorter TCRB CDR3s, moderately but significantly so, were found in Type 1 diabetes patients in all four CD4+ subsets.

CDR1 and CDR2 from the germline V gene are SGHTA and FQGNSA. The CDR3 is made up of 13 amino acids. A remark on this clone: Its antigen is still unknown. Germline and junction disagree at one end, which may indicate a read error.

Every bit of the isolated RNA underwent reverse transcription, so sequencing read expressed TCRB transcripts. Repertoires were generated with immunoSEQ multiplex PCR, while TCRdb's copy carries only in-frame clones and drops some. The top ten hold around 2.7% of the sample, which has 100,000 to 150,000 clones, 17% seen once. This TCR came from a man between 18 and 29 years old with type 1 diabetes. The sample consisted of central memory CD4+ T cells from blood. V usage is TRBV7-2 and J usage is TRBJ2-7; D unclear. Here the CDR3 reads CASSYETAGSTDF. CDR3 coding DNA: TGTGCCAGCAGCTACGAAACGGCAGGATCGACCGACTTC.